A selection of T cell receptor beta chains follows, all from one sample in a study of T-cell memory formation after mild COVID-19. MiXCR, run by TCRdb on the 5' RACE reads, gives a single entry per CDR3 protein. The sample has about 290,000 distinct CDR3 sequences, approximately 15% seen once. Material for sequencing was PBMCs or a T cell subset sorted from them (not recorded which). The receptors here all came from a young man who had mild COVID-19 (a few samples of this study predate the infection). Cell type and time point are not known. Each CDR3 is given with its conserved first and last residue. A D gene is named only where the DNA matches it firmly. Some rows mark clone size as missing; the rest say once, few, many or name a class of expanded clone.

D	V	J	size	CDR3
.	TRBV5-4	TRBJ1-2	few	CASSLVETNYGYTF
.	TRBV7-2	TRBJ2-2	few	CASSLVFQGGGELFF
TRBD2	TRBV4-1	TRBJ2-5	few	CASSPRLAGYPIQETQYF
.	TRBV9	TRBJ2-5	.	CASSVGSETQYF
TRBD2	TRBV5-5	TRBJ2-3	many	CASSIVAGVSTDTQYF
.	TRBV25-1	TRBJ1-2	.	CASSEFWGYTF
TRBD1	TRBV29-1	TRBJ1-1	many	CSGTGGWGMNTEAFF
.	TRBV7-9	TRBJ2-7	many	CASSPTRGSYEQYF
TRBD2	TRBV24-1	TRBJ2-1	few	CATSELAGGPNEQFF
.	TRBV4-2	TRBJ1-6	.	CASSQTVGSPLHF
.	TRBV6-6	TRBJ1-1	many	CASRLYAENTEAFF
.	TRBV7-8	TRBJ2-5	.	CASRQDSTAEQETQYF
.	TRBV19	TRBJ1-5	few	CASAGPVYQPQHF
.	TRBV3-1	TRBJ1-2	few	CASSRTDPNNYGYTF